This is a list of T cell receptor beta chains from one sample in a study of CD8 T cells in Susac syndrome. TCRdb itself ran the immunoSEQ multiplex PCR reads through MiXCR, one entry per CDR3 protein. The sample shows tens of thousands of distinct CDR3 sequences, approximately 93% of them seen only once. Sequencing was carried out using CD8+ T cells from PBMCs. The receptor set was obtained from a human donor with Susac syndrome. Both conserved end residues are part of each CDR3. D genes are given only for firm matches. Clone size, where shown, is once, few, many, or a class for clones that have expanded.

v_gene: TRBV5-1; abundance: -; j_gene: TRBJ2-2; d_gene: -; CDR3nt: TGCGCCAGCAGCTTTAGGGGGAGAACGAACACCGGGGAGCTGTTTTTT; CDR3aa: CASSFRGRTNTGELFF
v_gene: TRBV5-1; abundance: -; j_gene: TRBJ1-5; d_gene: -; CDR3nt: TGCGCCAGCAGCTTGGAGATGGGGCAGCCCCAGCATTTT; CDR3aa: CASSLEMGQPQHF
v_gene: TRBV7-3; abundance: -; j_gene: TRBJ2-1; d_gene: -; CDR3nt: TGTGCCAGCAGCTTACGACTAGGCGGTGAGCAGTTCTTC; CDR3aa: CASSLRLGGEQFF
v_gene: TRBV4-1; abundance: -; j_gene: TRBJ1-1; d_gene: -; CDR3nt: TGCGCCAGCAGCCAAGATTCCTCGGCTGAAGCTTTCTTT; CDR3aa: CASSQDSSAEAFF
v_gene: TRBV20-1; abundance: -; j_gene: TRBJ2-5; d_gene: -; CDR3nt: TGCAGTGCTATGGGCGGCCGAGGGGAGACCCAGTACTTC; CDR3aa: CSAMGGRGETQYF
v_gene: TRBV20-1; abundance: -; j_gene: TRBJ2-7; d_gene: -; CDR3nt: TGCAGTGCTAGAGATCTAGAACGAGACTCCTTTCACGAGCAGTACTTC; CDR3aa: CSARDLERDSFHEQYF
v_gene: TRBV19; abundance: -; j_gene: TRBJ1-1; d_gene: -; CDR3nt: TGTGCCAGTAGTATACAGCTGAACACTGAAGCTTTCTTT; CDR3aa: CASSIQLNTEAFF
v_gene: TRBV12-3/TRBV12-4; abundance: once; j_gene: TRBJ2-7; d_gene: -; CDR3nt: TGTGCCAGCAGTTTTTTGCCGGTTTACGAGCAGTACTTC; CDR3aa: CASSFLPVYEQYF
v_gene: TRBV7-9; abundance: -; j_gene: TRBJ1-2; d_gene: -; CDR3nt: TGTGCCAGCAGTCAGTTAAAGCCGGGAACCTATGGCTACACCTTC; CDR3aa: CASSQLKPGTYGYTF
v_gene: TRBV3-1; abundance: -; j_gene: TRBJ2-3; d_gene: -; CDR3nt: TGTGCCAGCAGCCAAGATCCAGGAGGCACAGATACGCAGTATTTT; CDR3aa: CASSQDPGGTDTQYF
v_gene: TRBV7-9; abundance: -; j_gene: TRBJ2-7; d_gene: -; CDR3nt: TGTGCCAGCGGCCAGGTTCGGGACGAGCAGTACTTC; CDR3aa: CASGQVRDEQYF
v_gene: TRBV4-1; abundance: -; j_gene: TRBJ2-5; d_gene: -; CDR3nt: TGCGCCAGCAGCCGGCTCGCCGTGGTGGGGGAGGAGACCCAGTACTTC; CDR3aa: CASSRLAVVGEETQYF
v_gene: TRBV4-1; abundance: -; j_gene: TRBJ2-5; d_gene: -; CDR3nt: TGCGCCAGCAGCCAGGGGCCAGAGACCCAGTACTTC; CDR3aa: CASSQGPETQYF
v_gene: TRBV7-9; abundance: -; j_gene: TRBJ2-5; d_gene: TRBD1; CDR3nt: TGTGCCAGCAGCTCCCGGGACAGGGAACCTACCGAGGAGACCCAGTACTTC; CDR3aa: CASSSRDREPTEETQYF
v_gene: TRBV28; abundance: -; j_gene: TRBJ2-7; d_gene: -; CDR3nt: TGTGCCAGCAGTTCCACCCGTCAGGGTCCTTCCTACGAGCAGTACTTC; CDR3aa: CASSSTRQGPSYEQYF
v_gene: TRBV11-2; abundance: -; j_gene: TRBJ2-7; d_gene: -; CDR3nt: TGTGCCAGCAGCTTAATCGGCGCGACCGACGAGCAGTACTTC; CDR3aa: CASSLIGATDEQYF
v_gene: TRBV19; abundance: -; j_gene: TRBJ2-7; d_gene: TRBD2; CDR3nt: TGTGCCAGTAGTTTACTAGCGGGTGACTCCTACGAGCAGTACTTC; CDR3aa: CASSLLAGDSYEQYF
v_gene: TRBV7-9; abundance: -; j_gene: TRBJ2-3; d_gene: -; CDR3nt: TGTGCCAGCAGCTTAGTCCAGGGAGCGGCTACGCAGTATTTT; CDR3aa: CASSLVQGAATQYF
v_gene: TRBV9; abundance: -; j_gene: TRBJ2-1; d_gene: TRBD2; CDR3nt: TGTGCCAGCAGCGTCCCTACTAGCGGGGGGGCCCATGAGCAGTTCTTC; CDR3aa: CASSVPTSGGAHEQFF
v_gene: TRBV20-1; abundance: -; j_gene: TRBJ1-1; d_gene: -; CDR3nt: TGCAGTGCTAGACCACGGGTGAACACTGAAGCTTTCTTT; CDR3aa: CSARPRVNTEAFF
v_gene: TRBV2; abundance: -; j_gene: TRBJ2-3; d_gene: -; CDR3nt: TGTGCCAGCAGTGCCCCGGGACGGAGCACAGATACGCAGTATTTT; CDR3aa: CASSAPGRSTDTQYF
v_gene: TRBV28; abundance: few; j_gene: TRBJ2-3; d_gene: -; CDR3nt: TGTGCCAGCAGTTCATATGGAGATACGCAGTATTTT; CDR3aa: CASSSYGDTQYF
v_gene: TRBV7-2; abundance: -; j_gene: TRBJ2-3; d_gene: -; CDR3nt: TGTGCCAGCAGCGCTCTGGCGGGGAACTCAGATACGCAGTATTTT; CDR3aa: CASSALAGNSDTQYF
v_gene: TRBV5-1; abundance: -; j_gene: TRBJ2-5; d_gene: -; CDR3nt: TGCGCCAGCAGCGCGGCGGTGGCTGGCGGGGAAGAGACCCAGTACTTC; CDR3aa: CASSAAVAGGEETQYF
v_gene: TRBV25-1; abundance: -; j_gene: TRBJ1-2; d_gene: -; CDR3nt: TGTGCCAGCAGTGACGGAAGTTACACCTTC; CDR3aa: CASSDGSYTF
v_gene: TRBV4-1; abundance: -; j_gene: TRBJ1-6; d_gene: -; CDR3nt: TGCGCCAGCAGCCAAGCTGACCGCTCACCCCTCCACTTT; CDR3aa: CASSQADRSPLHF
v_gene: TRBV7-9; abundance: -; j_gene: TRBJ2-6; d_gene: TRBD1; CDR3nt: TGTGCCAGCGCCGGGGGACAGGGGGACCGGAGGGCCAACGTCCTGACTTTC; CDR3aa: CASAGGQGDRRANVLTF
v_gene: TRBV12-5; abundance: -; j_gene: TRBJ1-1; d_gene: -; CDR3nt: TGTGCTAGTGGTTTGTCTGGGAAAGCTTTCTTT; CDR3aa: CASGLSGKAFF
v_gene: TRBV5-4; abundance: -; j_gene: TRBJ2-1; d_gene: -; CDR3nt: TGTGCCAGCAGCACCGGACATGAGCAGTTCTTC; CDR3aa: CASSTGHEQFF
v_gene: TRBV28; abundance: few; j_gene: TRBJ2-7; d_gene: -; CDR3nt: TGTGCCAGCAGTTTAGGGGTTCGCTACGAGCAGTACTTC; CDR3aa: CASSLGVRYEQYF
v_gene: TRBV20-1; abundance: -; j_gene: TRBJ2-5; d_gene: -; CDR3nt: TGCAGTGCTAGAGATACAGGAGCCGGGGAGACCCAGTACTTC; CDR3aa: CSARDTGAGETQYF
v_gene: TRBV20-1; abundance: once; j_gene: TRBJ2-1; d_gene: -; CDR3nt: TGCAGTGCCCGCTGGGACGGACAGTTCTTC; CDR3aa: CSARWDGQFF
v_gene: TRBV20-1; abundance: -; j_gene: TRBJ1-2; d_gene: -; CDR3nt: TGCAGTGCTAGAGATAGCGCCCGGGGATCCTATGGCTACACCTTC; CDR3aa: CSARDSARGSYGYTF
v_gene: TRBV20-1; abundance: -; j_gene: TRBJ2-7; d_gene: TRBD1; CDR3nt: TGCAGTGCTAGGGAACGGACAGGGAACTCCTACGAGCAGTACTTC; CDR3aa: CSARERTGNSYEQYF
v_gene: TRBV16; abundance: -; j_gene: TRBJ2-7; d_gene: TRBD1; CDR3nt: TGTGCCAGCAGCCCCCCTGGGACAGGGTACGAGCAGTACTTC; CDR3aa: CASSPPGTGYEQYF
v_gene: TRBV6-5; abundance: -; j_gene: TRBJ2-5; d_gene: TRBD1; CDR3nt: TGTGCCAGCAGTGGGGGACAGTCCCAAGAGACCCAGTACTTC; CDR3aa: CASSGGQSQETQYF
v_gene: TRBV9; abundance: -; j_gene: TRBJ1-2; d_gene: TRBD1; CDR3nt: TGTGCCAGCAGCGTAGCACAGGGGGAGAACTATGGCTACACCTTC; CDR3aa: CASSVAQGENYGYTF
v_gene: TRBV20-1; abundance: -; j_gene: TRBJ2-1; d_gene: TRBD2; CDR3nt: TGCAGTGCCCCCGGGACTAGCGTAGTGGGTGAGCAGTTCTTC; CDR3aa: CSAPGTSVVGEQFF
v_gene: TRBV6-1; abundance: -; j_gene: TRBJ2-3; d_gene: -; CDR3nt: TGTGCCAGCAGATACGGACGGGATACGCAGTATTTT; CDR3aa: CASRYGRDTQYF
v_gene: TRBV15; abundance: -; j_gene: TRBJ1-1; d_gene: TRBD1; CDR3nt: TGTGCCACCAGCAGATTACCGGGACAGGAGGCTTTCTTT; CDR3aa: CATSRLPGQEAFF
v_gene: TRBV9; abundance: -; j_gene: TRBJ2-7; d_gene: -; CDR3nt: TGTGCCAGCAGTCACCACCGGGGGACACCCTCCTACGAGCAGTACTTC; CDR3aa: CASSHHRGTPSYEQYF
v_gene: TRBV29-1; abundance: once; j_gene: TRBJ1-1; d_gene: -; CDR3nt: TGCAGCGGAAGCCGGGACTCTGAAGCTTTCTTT; CDR3aa: CSGSRDSEAFF
v_gene: TRBV25-1; abundance: -; j_gene: TRBJ1-1; d_gene: TRBD1; CDR3nt: TGTGCCAGCAGTGGCTCGACAGGGGGCAGGACTGAAGCTTTCTTT; CDR3aa: CASSGSTGGRTEAFF
v_gene: TRBV9; abundance: few; j_gene: TRBJ2-5; d_gene: TRBD2; CDR3nt: TGTGCCAGCAGTCTTAGCGGGGGGGTCCAAGAGACCCAGTACTTC; CDR3aa: CASSLSGGVQETQYF
v_gene: TRBV24-1; abundance: -; j_gene: TRBJ2-2; d_gene: TRBD1; CDR3nt: TGTGCCACCAGTGATCGCCAGGCGGGACAGGGGGGCTACGGGGAGCTGTTTTTT; CDR3aa: CATSDRQAGQGGYGELFF
v_gene: TRBV27; abundance: -; j_gene: TRBJ2-7; d_gene: -; CDR3nt: TGTGCCAGCAGTCTCGCCAACGAGCAGTACTTC; CDR3aa: CASSLANEQYF
v_gene: TRBV28; abundance: -; j_gene: TRBJ2-3; d_gene: -; CDR3nt: TGTGCCAGCAGTTTAAAGGGGGAAAGGACAGATACGCAGTATTTT; CDR3aa: CASSLKGERTDTQYF
v_gene: TRBV20-1; abundance: -; j_gene: TRBJ2-7; d_gene: TRBD1; CDR3nt: TGCAGTGCTAGGACAGGGGCAACCTACGAGCAGTACTTC; CDR3aa: CSARTGATYEQYF
v_gene: TRBV28; abundance: -; j_gene: TRBJ2-7; d_gene: TRBD1; CDR3nt: TGTGCCAGCAGTTTCGCAGTGACAGGGGACGAGCAGTACTTC; CDR3aa: CASSFAVTGDEQYF
v_gene: TRBV11-2; abundance: -; j_gene: TRBJ2-7; d_gene: -; CDR3nt: TGTGCCAGCAGCTTATTGTTCTCAATAACCTACGAGCAGTACTTC; CDR3aa: CASSLLFSITYEQYF
v_gene: TRBV12-5; abundance: -; j_gene: TRBJ2-6; d_gene: TRBD1; CDR3nt: TGTGCTAGTGGCGTCCAGGGGGCTGGGGCCAACGTCCTGACTTTC; CDR3aa: CASGVQGAGANVLTF
v_gene: TRBV25-1; abundance: -; j_gene: TRBJ2-5; d_gene: -; CDR3nt: TGTGCCAGCAGTGAATGGGGAGAGCTGGAGACCCAGTACTTC; CDR3aa: CASSEWGELETQYF
v_gene: TRBV19; abundance: -; j_gene: TRBJ2-7; d_gene: -; CDR3nt: TGTGCCAGTAGTGGGTCCCAATACGAGCAGTACTTC; CDR3aa: CASSGSQYEQYF
v_gene: TRBV28; abundance: -; j_gene: TRBJ1-1; d_gene: -; CDR3nt: TGTGCCAGCAGTTTATTGGCAAATGAAGCTTTCTTT; CDR3aa: CASSLLANEAFF
v_gene: TRBV13; abundance: -; j_gene: TRBJ2-7; d_gene: TRBD2; CDR3nt: TGTGCCAGCAGCTCCGGGGGGTCTTCCTACGAGCAGTACTTC; CDR3aa: CASSSGGSSYEQYF
v_gene: TRBV19; abundance: -; j_gene: TRBJ1-2; d_gene: -; CDR3nt: TGTGCCAGTAGTACGGGGGCTTTCGGTGGCTACACCTTC; CDR3aa: CASSTGAFGGYTF
v_gene: TRBV5-1; abundance: -; j_gene: TRBJ2-7; d_gene: -; CDR3nt: TGCGCCAGCAGCCCTGGCACCCCGGAGCGCGGGAAGCAGTACTTC; CDR3aa: CASSPGTPERGKQYF
v_gene: TRBV2; abundance: -; j_gene: TRBJ2-1; d_gene: TRBD1; CDR3nt: TGTGCCAGCCTCCCCGGGACAGGGACCCACAATGAGCAGTTCTTC; CDR3aa: CASLPGTGTHNEQFF
v_gene: TRBV2; abundance: -; j_gene: TRBJ1-2; d_gene: -; CDR3nt: TGTGCCAGCTTGTATAGGGATTTTTCGGACACCTTC; CDR3aa: CASLYRDFSDTF
v_gene: TRBV5-1; abundance: -; j_gene: TRBJ2-2; d_gene: -; CDR3nt: TGCGCCAGCAGCTTGGATTTAAGAAACACCGGGGAGCTGTTTTTT; CDR3aa: CASSLDLRNTGELFF